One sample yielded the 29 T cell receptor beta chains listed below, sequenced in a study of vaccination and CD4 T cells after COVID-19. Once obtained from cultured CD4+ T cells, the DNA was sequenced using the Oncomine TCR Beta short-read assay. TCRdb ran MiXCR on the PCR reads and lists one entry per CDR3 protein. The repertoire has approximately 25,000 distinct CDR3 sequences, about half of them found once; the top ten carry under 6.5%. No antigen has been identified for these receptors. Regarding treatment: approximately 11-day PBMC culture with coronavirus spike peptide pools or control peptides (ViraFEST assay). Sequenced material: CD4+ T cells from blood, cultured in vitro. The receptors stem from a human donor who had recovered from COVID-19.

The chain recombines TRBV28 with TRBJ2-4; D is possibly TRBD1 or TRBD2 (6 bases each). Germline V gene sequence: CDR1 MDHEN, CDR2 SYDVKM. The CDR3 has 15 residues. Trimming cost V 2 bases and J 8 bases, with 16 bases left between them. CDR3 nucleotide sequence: TGTGCCAGCAGTTTACAGGGGAACGGGGGTGACATTCAGTACTTC. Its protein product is CASSLQGNGGDIQYF.

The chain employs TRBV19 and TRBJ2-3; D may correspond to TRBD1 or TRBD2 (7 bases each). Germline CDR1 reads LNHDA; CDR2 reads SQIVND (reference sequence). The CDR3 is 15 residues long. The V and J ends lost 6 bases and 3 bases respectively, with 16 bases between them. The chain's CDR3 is CASRGGDSRTDTQYF. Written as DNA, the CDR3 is TGTGCCAGTAGGGGAGGGGACAGCAGAACAGATACGCAGTATTTT. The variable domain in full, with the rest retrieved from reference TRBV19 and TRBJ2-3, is DGGITQSPKYLFRKEGQNVTLSCEQNLNHDAMYWYRQDPGQGLRLIYYSQIVNDFQKGDIAEGYSVSREKKESFPLTVTSAQKNPTAFYLCASRGGDSRTDTQYFGPGTRLTVL.

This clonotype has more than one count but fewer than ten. CDR3 nucleotides: TGTGCCAGCAGCCCCAGGCCTAGGACTAGCGGGGGCCACGAGCAGTACTTC. Translated: CASSPRPRTSGGHEQYF. The J gene is TRBJ2-7, the V gene TRBV6-1, with TRBD2 matching 13 bases. The germline gives CDR1 MNHNS, CDR2 SASEGT. This CDR3 comprises 17 residues. J was trimmed by 5 bases and V by 6 bases; bases with no gene match: 13.

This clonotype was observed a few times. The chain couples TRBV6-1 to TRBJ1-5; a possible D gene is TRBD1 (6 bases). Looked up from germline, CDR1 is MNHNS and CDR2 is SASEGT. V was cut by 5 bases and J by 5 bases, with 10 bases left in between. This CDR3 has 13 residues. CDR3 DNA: TGTGCCAGCAGTCTACAGGGCTATCAGCCCCAGCATTTT. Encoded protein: CASSLQGYQPQHF.

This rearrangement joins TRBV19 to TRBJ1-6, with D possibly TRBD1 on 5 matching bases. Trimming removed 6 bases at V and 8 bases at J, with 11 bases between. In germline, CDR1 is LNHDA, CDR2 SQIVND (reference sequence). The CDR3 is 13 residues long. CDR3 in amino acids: CASSLWGDSPLHF. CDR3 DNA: TGTGCCAGTAGCCTGTGGGGGGATTCACCCCTCCACTTT.

The CDR3 region is CASSLDSMYEQYF. CDR3 DNA sequence: TGTGCCAGCAGCTTAGATAGCATGTACGAGCAGTACTTC. The chain is built from TRBV11-2 and TRBJ2-7, with no clear D. The CDR3 extends over 13 amino acids. V was cut by 0 bases and J by 4 bases, with 7 bases left in between. The germline V gene encodes CDR1 SGHAT and CDR2 FQNNGV.

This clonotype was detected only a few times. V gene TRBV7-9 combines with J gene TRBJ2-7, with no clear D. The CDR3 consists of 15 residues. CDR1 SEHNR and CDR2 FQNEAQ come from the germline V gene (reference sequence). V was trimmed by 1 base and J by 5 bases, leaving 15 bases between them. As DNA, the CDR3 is TGTGCCAGCAGCTTAGTTATCTCACAATCGGACGAGCAGTACTTC. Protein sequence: CASSLVISQSDEQYF.

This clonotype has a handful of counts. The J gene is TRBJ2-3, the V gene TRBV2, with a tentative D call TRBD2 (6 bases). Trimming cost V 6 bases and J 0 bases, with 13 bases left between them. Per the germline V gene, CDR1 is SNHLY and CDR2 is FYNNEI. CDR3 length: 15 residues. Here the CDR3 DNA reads TGTGCCAGCAGGGTTAGCGGTACTAGCACAGATACGCAGTATTTT. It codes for CASRVSGTSTDTQYF.

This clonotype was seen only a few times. In DNA, the CDR3 is TGTGCCAGCAGCCCGGCCACTAGCGGGAGGGCCAATGAGCAGTTCTTC. Translating it yields CASSPATSGRANEQFF. V and J are TRBV7-2 and TRBJ2-1; 13 nucleotides match TRBD2. The CDR3 runs 16 residues. Losses at the gene ends were 5 bases for V and 6 bases for J; bases not matched to a gene: 7. Looked up from germline, CDR1 is SGHTA and CDR2 is FQGNSA. The full variable domain, its missing parts supplied by reference TRBV7-2 and TRBJ2-1, is GAGVSQSPSNKVTEKGKDVELRCDPISGHTALYWYRQSLGQGLEFLIYFQGNSAPDKSGLPSDRFSAERTGGSVSTLTIQRTQQEDSAVYLCASSPATSGRANEQFFGPGTRLTVL.

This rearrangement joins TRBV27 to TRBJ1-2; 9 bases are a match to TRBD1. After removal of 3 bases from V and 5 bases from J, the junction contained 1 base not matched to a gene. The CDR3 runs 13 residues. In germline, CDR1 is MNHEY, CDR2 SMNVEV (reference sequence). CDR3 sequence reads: CASSFGTGYGYTF. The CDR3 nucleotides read TGTGCCAGCAGTTTCGGGACAGGGTATGGCTACACCTTC.

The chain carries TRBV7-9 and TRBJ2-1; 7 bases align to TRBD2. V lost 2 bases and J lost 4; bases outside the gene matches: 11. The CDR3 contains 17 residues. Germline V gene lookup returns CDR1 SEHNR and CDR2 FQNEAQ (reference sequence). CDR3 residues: CASSLYPGQAGYNEQFF. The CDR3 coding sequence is TGTGCCAGCAGCTTATACCCCGGACAAGCGGGGTACAATGAGCAGTTCTTC.

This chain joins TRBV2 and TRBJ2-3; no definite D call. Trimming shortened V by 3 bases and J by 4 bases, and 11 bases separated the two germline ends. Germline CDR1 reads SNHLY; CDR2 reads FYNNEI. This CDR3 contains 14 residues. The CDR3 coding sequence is TGTGCCAGCAGTGAGTTTGAAGGGCCAGATACGCAGTATTTT. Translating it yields CASSEFEGPDTQYF.

CDR3 bases: TGTGCCAGCAGCCTCGGGGGGCAGGGCACAGATACGCAGTATTTT. The encoded protein is CASSLGGQGTDTQYF. The chain is built from TRBV28 and TRBJ2-3; a possible D gene is TRBD2 (7 bases). Trimming shortened V by 6 bases and J by 1 base, and 14 bases separated the two germline ends. CDR3 length equals 15 residues. Germline V lookup: CDR1 MDHEN, CDR2 SYDVKM.

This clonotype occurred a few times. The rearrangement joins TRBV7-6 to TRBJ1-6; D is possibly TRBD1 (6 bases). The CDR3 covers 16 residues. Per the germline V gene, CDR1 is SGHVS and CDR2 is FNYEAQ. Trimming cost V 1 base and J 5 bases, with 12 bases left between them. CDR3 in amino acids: CASSLGQQGNNSPLHF. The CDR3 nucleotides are TGTGCCAGCAGCTTAGGGCAACAGGGAAATAATTCACCCCTCCACTTT.

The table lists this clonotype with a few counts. CDR3 region: CASSIAHFSRQPQHF. CDR3 nucleotide sequence: TGTGCCAGTAGTATAGCTCACTTTTCCCGGCAGCCCCAGCATTTT. The chain links TRBV19 to TRBJ1-5; D call uncertain. Germline V CDR1 and CDR2: LNHDA, SQIVND (reference sequence). V lost 1 base and J 7 bases, leaving 14 bases between the germline ends. The CDR3 has 15 residues.

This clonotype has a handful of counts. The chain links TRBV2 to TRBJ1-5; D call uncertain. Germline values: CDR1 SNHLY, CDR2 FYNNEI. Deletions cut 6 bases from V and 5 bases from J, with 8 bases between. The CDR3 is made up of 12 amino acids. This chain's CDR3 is CASRGRYQPQHF. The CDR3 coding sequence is TGTGCCAGCAGGGGCAGGTATCAGCCCCAGCATTTT.

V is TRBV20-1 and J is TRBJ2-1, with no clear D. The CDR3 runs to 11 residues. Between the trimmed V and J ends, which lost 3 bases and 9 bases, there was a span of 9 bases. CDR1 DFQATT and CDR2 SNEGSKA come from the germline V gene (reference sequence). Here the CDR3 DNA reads TGCAGTGCTAGGTCCTCGGGTGAGCAGTTCTTC. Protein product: CSARSSGEQFF.

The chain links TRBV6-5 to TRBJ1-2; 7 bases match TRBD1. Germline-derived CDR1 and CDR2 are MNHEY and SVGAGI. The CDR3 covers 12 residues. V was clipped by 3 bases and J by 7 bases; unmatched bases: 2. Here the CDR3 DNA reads TGTGCCAGCAGTTATCAGGGGGGTGGCTACACCTTC. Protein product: CASSYQGGGYTF.

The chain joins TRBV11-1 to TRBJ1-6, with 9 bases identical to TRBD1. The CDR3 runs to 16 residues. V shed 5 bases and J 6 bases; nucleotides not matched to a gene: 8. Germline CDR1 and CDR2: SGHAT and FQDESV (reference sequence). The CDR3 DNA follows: TGTGCCAGCAGCGTGACCCGGGACAGGGTTAATTCACCCCTCCACTTT. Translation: CASSVTRDRVNSPLHF.

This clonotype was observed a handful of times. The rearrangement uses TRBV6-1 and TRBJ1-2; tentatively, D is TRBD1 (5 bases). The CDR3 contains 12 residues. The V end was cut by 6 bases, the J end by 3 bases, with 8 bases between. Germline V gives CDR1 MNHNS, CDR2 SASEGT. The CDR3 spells CASRGPYYGYTF. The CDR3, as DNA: TGTGCCAGCAGGGGACCGTACTATGGCTACACCTTC.

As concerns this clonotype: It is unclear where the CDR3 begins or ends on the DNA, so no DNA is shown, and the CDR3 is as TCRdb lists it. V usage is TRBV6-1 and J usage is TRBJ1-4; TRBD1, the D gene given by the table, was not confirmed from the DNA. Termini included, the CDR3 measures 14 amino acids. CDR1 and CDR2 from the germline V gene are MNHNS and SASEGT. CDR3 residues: CASILDKLHEKLFF.

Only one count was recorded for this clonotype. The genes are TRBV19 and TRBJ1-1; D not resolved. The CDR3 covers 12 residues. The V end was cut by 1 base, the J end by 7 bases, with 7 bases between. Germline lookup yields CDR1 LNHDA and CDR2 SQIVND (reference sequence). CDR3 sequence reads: CASSIGGDEAFF. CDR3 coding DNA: TGTGCCAGTAGTATAGGGGGAGATGAAGCTTTCTTT.

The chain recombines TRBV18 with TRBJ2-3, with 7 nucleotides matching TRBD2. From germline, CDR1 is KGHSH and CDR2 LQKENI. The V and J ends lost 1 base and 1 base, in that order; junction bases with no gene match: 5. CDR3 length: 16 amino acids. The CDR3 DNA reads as TGTGCCAGCTCACCACAACGGGGGGTTGGCACAGATACGCAGTATTTT. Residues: CASSPQRGVGTDTQYF.

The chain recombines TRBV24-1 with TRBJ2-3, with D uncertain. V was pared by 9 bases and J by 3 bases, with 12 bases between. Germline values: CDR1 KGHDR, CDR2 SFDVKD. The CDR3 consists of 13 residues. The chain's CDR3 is CATRELGTDTQYF. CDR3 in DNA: TGTGCCACCCGAGAACTTGGTACAGATACGCAGTATTTT.

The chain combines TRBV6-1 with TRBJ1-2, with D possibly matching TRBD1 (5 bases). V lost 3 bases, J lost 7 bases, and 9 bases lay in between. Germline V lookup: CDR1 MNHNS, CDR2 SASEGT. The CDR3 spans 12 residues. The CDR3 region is CASSDLQGGYTF. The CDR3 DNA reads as TGTGCCAGCAGTGATTTGCAGGGTGGCTACACCTTC.

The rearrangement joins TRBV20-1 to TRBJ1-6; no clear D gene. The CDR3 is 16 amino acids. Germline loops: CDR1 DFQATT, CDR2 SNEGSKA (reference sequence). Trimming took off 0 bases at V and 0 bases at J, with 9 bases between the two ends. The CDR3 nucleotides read TGCAGTGCTAGAGAGCGGAAGAGCTCCTATAATTCACCCCTCCACTTT. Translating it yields CSARERKSSYNSPLHF.

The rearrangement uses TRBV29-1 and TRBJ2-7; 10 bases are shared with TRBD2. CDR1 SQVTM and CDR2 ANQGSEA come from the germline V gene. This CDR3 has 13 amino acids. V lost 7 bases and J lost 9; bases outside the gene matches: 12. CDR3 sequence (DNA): TGCAGCGCCGAGCGGGAGGGCCGATTCGGGCAGTACTTC. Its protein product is CSAEREGRFGQYF.

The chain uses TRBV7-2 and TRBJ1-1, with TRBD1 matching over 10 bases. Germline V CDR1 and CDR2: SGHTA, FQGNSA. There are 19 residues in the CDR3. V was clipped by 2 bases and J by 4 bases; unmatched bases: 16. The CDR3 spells CASSLKGLNRDRGPTEAFF. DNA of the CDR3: TGTGCCAGCAGCTTAAAGGGGTTGAACCGGGACAGGGGACCCACTGAAGCTTTCTTT.

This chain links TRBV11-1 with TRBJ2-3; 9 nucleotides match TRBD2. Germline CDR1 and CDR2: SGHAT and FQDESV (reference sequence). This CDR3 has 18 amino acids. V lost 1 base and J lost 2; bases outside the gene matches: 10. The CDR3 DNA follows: TGTGCCAGCAGCTTAGGGAAAATAGCGGGAGCGACCACAGATACGCAGTATTTT. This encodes CASSLGKIAGATTDTQYF.